A selection of T cell receptor beta chains follows, all from one sample in a study of blood T cell repertoires in COVID-19. Measured with immunoSEQ multiplex PCR; TCRdb has only the in-frame clones, and not every one. The sample has around 140,000 clones, roughly 79% seen once. The sample consisted of peripheral blood. The origin of the receptors is a woman aged 55-69 years with acute or convalescent COVID-19. The CDR3 runs from the conserved cysteine through the conserved F or W. Fields, in order: J gene, clone size, D gene, V gene, CDR3 DNA, CDR3 protein. A D gene is named only where the DNA matches it firmly. Rows may omit the clone size; those that give it use once, few, many or a size class.

>TRBJ2-7|NA|NA|TRBV19
TGTGCCAGTAGTATAGGAACAGGCTACGAGCAGTACTTC
CASSIGTGYEQYF
>TRBJ2-7|NA|TRBD2|TRBV6-5
TGTGCCAGCACGGGGGGACTAGCGGGAGCGAACGAGCAGTACTTC
CASTGGLAGANEQYF
>TRBJ2-2|NA|NA|TRBV12-3/TRBV12-4
TGTGCCAGCAGTTTTAGCATCGGGGAGCTGTTTTTT
CASSFSIGELFF
>TRBJ2-5|NA|TRBD2|TRBV3-1/TRBV3-2
TGTGCCAGCAGCCAAGATGAAAGCGGGAGGGTAGGCGAGACCCAGTACTTC
CASSQDESGRVGETQYF
>TRBJ1-2|NA|NA|TRBV25-1
TGTGCCAGCAGTGAAGGAACAGGGATTAACTATGGCTACACCTTC
CASSEGTGINYGYTF
>TRBJ2-7|NA|TRBD2|TRBV14
TGTGCCAGCAGCCAATTGGGACTAGCGGGTCACGAGCAGTACTTC
CASSQLGLAGHEQYF
>TRBJ2-1|NA|NA|TRBV7-2
TGTGCCAGCAGCTTAATGGCGGGATCCTACAATGAGCAGTTCTTC
CASSLMAGSYNEQFF
>TRBJ1-3|NA|NA|TRBV30
TGTGCCTGGAGTATCGGGACTGGAAACACCATATATTTT
CAWSIGTGNTIYF
>TRBJ2-7|NA|TRBD2|TRBV30
TGTGCCTGGAGTGCTAGCGGGATCGTCGCCGAGCAGTACTTC
CAWSASGIVAEQYF
>TRBJ2-4|NA|NA|TRBV9
TGTGCCAGCAGCCCGGAGGGGGCAGCCAAAAACATTCAGTACTTC
CASSPEGAAKNIQYF
>TRBJ2-7|few|NA|TRBV14
TGTGCCAGCAGCGTAACTAGAGGGACCTACGAGCAGTACTTC
CASSVTRGTYEQYF
>TRBJ1-1|few|NA|TRBV4-2
TGTGCCAGCAGCCTCGAGGTGGACACTGAAGCTTTCTTT
CASSLEVDTEAFF
>TRBJ2-7|NA|NA|TRBV7-9
TGTGCCAGCAGCCCGTCGTTCAGGGGGGCTTACGAGCAGTACTTC
CASSPSFRGAYEQYF
>TRBJ1-5|once|NA|TRBV3-1/TRBV3-2
TGTGCCAGCAGCCAAGGGGGGGGGCGCGGACAGCCCCAGCATTTT
CASSQGGGRGQPQHF
>TRBJ1-4|NA|NA|TRBV7-6
TGTGCCAGCAGCTTAGCGTTCAATCCACAGGTCACTAATGAAAAACTGTTTTTT
CASSLAFNPQVTNEKLFF
>TRBJ2-1|NA|TRBD2|TRBV7-3
TGTGCCAGCAGCATGGGGACTAGCGGGAGACGGGAGCAGTTCTTC
CASSMGTSGRREQFF
>TRBJ2-6|NA|NA|TRBV4-1
TGCGCCAGCAGCCAATTCGGGTCAGGGACAGGGGCCAACGTCCTGACTTTC
CASSQFGSGTGANVLTF
>TRBJ2-7|few|TRBD2|TRBV7-8
TGTGCCAGCACCCCCCTGGGACTAGCGGGAAGGGCCTACGAGCAGTACTTC
CASTPLGLAGRAYEQYF
>TRBJ1-5|once|NA|TRBV4-1
TGCGCCAGCAGCCAAGATTCGGGGGGCGTGTGGCAGCCCCAGCATTTT
CASSQDSGGVWQPQHF
>TRBJ1-2|NA|NA|TRBV30
TGTGCTTACTCGCGGTATCCCGGGGAGGAGGGCTATGGCTACACCTTC
CAYSRYPGEEGYGYTF
>TRBJ2-3|NA|TRBD2|TRBV7-3
TGTGCCAGCAGCTTAACACTAGCGGATACGCAGTATTTT
CASSLTLADTQYF
>TRBJ2-7|few|NA|TRBV2
TGTGCCAGCAGTACCAGGGCGGGGACGAGGGAGCAGTACTTC
CASSTRAGTREQYF
>TRBJ1-2|NA|NA|TRBV2
TGTGCCATCCGAGCCCGGGACACGGATCTCGCGACCTTC
CAIRARDTDLATF
>TRBJ2-7|few|TRBD1|TRBV6-2/TRBV6-3
TGTGCCAGCAGTTACTCCCGACCAGGGGGCATTTTCGACGAGCAGTACTTC
CASSYSRPGGIFDEQYF
>TRBJ2-7|NA|NA|TRBV28
TGTGCCTCAGAGAGGGCCTACGAGCAGTACTTC
CASERAYEQYF
>TRBJ1-5|NA|NA|TRBV19
TGTGCCAGTAGACCCCGCTGGGGGCAAAGCAATCAGCCCCAGCATTTT
CASRPRWGQSNQPQHF
>TRBJ2-3|few|NA|TRBV4-1
TGCGCCAGCAGCCAAGTGTGGGCCAGGGCCACAGATACGCAGTATTTT
CASSQVWARATDTQYF
>TRBJ1-3|NA|NA|TRBV19
TGTGCCAGTAGGCAGCGCTCTGGAAACACCATATATTTT
CASRQRSGNTIYF
>TRBJ2-3|NA|NA|TRBV5-1
TGCGCCAGCAGGGGGGGAGCCCGAACAGATACGCAGTATTTT
CASRGGARTDTQYF
>TRBJ2-7|NA|TRBD2|TRBV30
TGTGCCTGGAGCCCCGTGGGTGGGGGCGGGAGGGGAGTCGAGCAGTACTTC
CAWSPVGGGGRGVEQYF
>TRBJ2-7|NA|TRBD2|TRBV27
TGTGCCAGCAGTTTGGCTAGCGGCTCCTACGAGCAGTACTTC
CASSLASGSYEQYF
>TRBJ1-6|NA|NA|TRBV6-5
TGTGCCTCCCAGACGGAGCGCTCACCCCTCCACTTT
CASQTERSPLHF
>TRBJ2-5|NA|TRBD2|TRBV5-4
TGTGCCAGCAGCTTGGGAGGACTAGAAGAAGAGACCCAGTACTTC
CASSLGGLEEETQYF